This T cell receptor (beta chain) was identified in a study of OX40 agonist ivuxolimab in advanced cancers. Study-wide context: An agonistic anti-OX40 (CD134) antibody, ivuxolimab, was used to treat the patients. A diagnosis of hepatocellular carcinoma, melanoma, renal cell or head and neck cancer was present in dose-escalation patients. Study-wide findings and caveats: By week 6 at 0.1 to 3.0 mg/kg, blood CD4+ and CD8+ T cells had expanded clonally.

As to this clone: Its specificity is not known.

Using immunoSEQ multiplex PCR, the repertoire was profiled, and TCRdb retains in-frame clones only, with some absent. The sample yields 90,000 to 100,000 clones, more than 85% seen once. The sequencing here drew on CD4+ or CD8+ T cells sorted from blood, taken in a trial of the OX40 agonist ivuxolimab. The clonotype comes from an adult with an advanced solid tumor such as melanoma, head and neck, liver or kidney cancer.

The CDR3 here is CASSLVPGLNTEAFF. The CDR3 region has the DNA TGCGCCAGCAGCTTGGTCCCGGGCTTGAACACTGAAGCTTTCTTT. The chain joins TRBV5-1 to TRBJ1-1, with no clear D. The CDR3 sequence is 15 residues long. In germline, CDR1 is SGHRS, CDR2 YFSETQ. V lost 0 bases, J lost 0 bases, and 9 bases lay in between. Drawing the rest from reference TRBV5-1 and TRBJ1-1, the complete variable domain is KAGVTQTPRYLIKTRGQQVTLSCSPISGHRSVSWYQQTPGQGLQFLFEYFSETQRNKGNFPGRFSGRQFSNSRSEMNVSTLELGDSALYLCASSLVPGLNTEAFFGQGTRLTVV.